This T cell receptor beta chain derives from a study of blood T cell repertoires in COVID-19. V lost 6 bases, J lost 0 bases, and 6 bases stayed unmatched. CDR1 and CDR2 (germline): MGHRA, YSYEKL. The CDR3 has 16 amino acids. In the original workflow: It was from reference gene primer amplification that nucleated cell counts were estimated. The assay was immunoSEQ multiplex PCR, and TCRdb's table has in-frame clones only and misses some. V and J calls and clone size follow that table, whereas D and trimming were derived from the DNA. The table has about 190,000 clones, about 93% seen once. This clone was detected only a few times.

The sample was peripheral blood. The TCR originated in a man aged 50 to 60 with acute or convalescent COVID-19. The chain recombines TRBV4-1 with TRBJ2-1; 9 nucleotides align to TRBD2. CDR3 protein: CASRLTSGSSYNEQFF. As DNA, the CDR3 is TGCGCCAGCAGACTGACTAGCGGAAGCTCCTACAATGAGCAGTTCTTC.